This section outlines one T cell receptor beta chain sequence together with its context. Its target is not known. This record belongs to a study of CD8+ T cells in alopecia areata. Whole-study context: Each of the treated patients was given oral tofacitinib, 5 to 10 mg twice daily, for moderate-to-severe alopecia areata. Notes on the study in general: The study found tofacitinib significantly decreased scalp clonality and expanded CD8+ clones among the top 100. Given one nonresponder, whether baseline CD8+ expansion relates to response remains uncertain. The study found higher clonality in lesional than normal scalp, especially in alopecia totalis/universalis.

RNA extraction was followed by reverse transcription into cDNA, which acted as the sequencing template. The data were produced by immunoSEQ multiplex PCR, yet TCRdb's version contains in-frame clones alone and is incomplete. The sample lists around 100,000 clones; roughly 50% were seen once. Sample treatment: oral pan-JAK inhibitor, 5-10 mg twice daily. The origin of this receptor is a human donor with alopecia areata. This specimen was CD8+ T cells sorted from blood, taken at week 24, from a patient treated with tofacitinib.

DNA of the CDR3: TGTGCTAGTGCCGAGGACAGGTCCCGACAGCCCCAGCATTTT. Translated: CASAEDRSRQPQHF. V is TRBV12-5 and J is TRBJ1-5; 7 positions agree with TRBD1. J was trimmed by 7 bases and V by 7 bases; bases with no gene match: 10. In germline, CDR1 is LGHNT, CDR2 FRNRAP. The CDR3 covers 14 residues. The full variable domain, in which reference TRBV12-5 and TRBJ1-5 provide the parts outside the CDR3, is DARVTQTPRHKVTEMGQEVTMRCQPILGHNTVFWYRQTMMQGLELLAYFRNRAPLDDSGMPKDRFSAEMPDATLATLKIQPSEPRDSAVYFCASAEDRSRQPQHFGDGTRLSIL.